The source of this TCR beta chain is a study of blood T cell repertoires in COVID-19. Germline-derived CDR1 and CDR2 are MNHEY and SVGAGI. V was shortened by 0 bases and J by 9 bases, with 10 bases between the two germline ends. The CDR3 is 13 amino acids. The repertoire was sequenced with immunoSEQ multiplex PCR; TCRdb's copy has only in-frame clones and lacks some. The data contain about 200,000 clones, around 80% of them singletons. Input material: peripheral blood. The sequence came from a woman aged 50 to 60 with acute or convalescent COVID-19. The chain carries TRBV6-5 and TRBJ2-3, with TRBD2 as a possible D gene (6 bases). CDR3 residues: CASSYSIGGTQYF. The CDR3 DNA reads TGTGCCAGCAGTTACTCGATCGGAGGGACGCAGTATTTT.